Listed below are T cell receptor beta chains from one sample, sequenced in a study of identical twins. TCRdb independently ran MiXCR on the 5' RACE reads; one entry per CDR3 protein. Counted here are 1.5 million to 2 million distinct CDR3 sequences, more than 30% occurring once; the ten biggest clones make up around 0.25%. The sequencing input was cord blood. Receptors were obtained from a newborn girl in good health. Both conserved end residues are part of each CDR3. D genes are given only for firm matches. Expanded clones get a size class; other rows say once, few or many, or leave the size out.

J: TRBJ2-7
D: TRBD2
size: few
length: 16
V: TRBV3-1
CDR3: CASSGSERGGYYEQYF
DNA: TGTGCCAGCAGCGGATCCGAGCGGGGGGGGTACTACGAGCAGTACTTC

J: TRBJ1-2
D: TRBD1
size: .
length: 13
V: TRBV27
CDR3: CASSSDRAKIYTF
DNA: TGTGCCAGCAGTTCGGACAGGGCCAAAATCTACACCTTC

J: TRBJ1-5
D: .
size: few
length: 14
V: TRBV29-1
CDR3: CSVHDGVPNQPQHF
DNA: TGCAGCGTTCACGACGGGGTGCCCAATCAGCCCCAGCATTTT

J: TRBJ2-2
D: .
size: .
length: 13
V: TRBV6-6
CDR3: CASSYGIYGELFF
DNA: TGTGCCAGCAGTTACGGGATATACGGGGAGCTGTTTTTT

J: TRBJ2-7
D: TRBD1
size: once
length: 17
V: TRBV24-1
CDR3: CATSHFPPTGGSYEQYF
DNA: TGTGCCACCAGTCATTTCCCACCGACAGGGGGCTCCTACGAGCAGTACTTC

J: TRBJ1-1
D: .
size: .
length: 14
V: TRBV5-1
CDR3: CASSPRHREAEAFF
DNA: TGCGCCAGCAGCCCCCGGCACAGGGAAGCTGAAGCTTTCTTT

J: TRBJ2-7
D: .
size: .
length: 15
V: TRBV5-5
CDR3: CASSLLGDTYNEQYF
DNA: TGTGCCAGCAGCTTGTTAGGGGATACCTACAATGAGCAGTACTTC

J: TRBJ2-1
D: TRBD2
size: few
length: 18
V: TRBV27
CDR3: CASRPGLAGVHSYNEQFF
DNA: TGTGCCAGCAGGCCGGGACTAGCGGGGGTCCACTCCTACAATGAGCAGTTCTTC

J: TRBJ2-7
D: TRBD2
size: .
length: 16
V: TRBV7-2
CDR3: CASTLRPGTSSYEQYF
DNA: TGTGCCAGCACCTTACGCCCCGGGACTAGCTCCTACGAGCAGTACTTC

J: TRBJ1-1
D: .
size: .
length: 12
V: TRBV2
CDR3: CASKKGIPEAFF
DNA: TGTGCCAGCAAAAAGGGTATTCCTGAAGCTTTCTTT

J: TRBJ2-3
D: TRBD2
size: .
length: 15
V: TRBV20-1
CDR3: CSANRGGRVKDTQYF
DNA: TGCAGTGCCAACAGGGGCGGGAGGGTCAAAGATACGCAGTATTTT

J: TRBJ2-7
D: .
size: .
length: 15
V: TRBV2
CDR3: CASSARLVVPYEQYF
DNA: TGTGCCAGCAGTGCCAGACTAGTTGTCCCCTACGAGCAGTACTTC

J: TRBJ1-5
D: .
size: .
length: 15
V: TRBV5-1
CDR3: CASSLVPGANQPQHF
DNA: TGCGCCAGCAGCTTGGTTCCGGGGGCGAATCAGCCCCAGCATTTT